These 31 T cell receptor beta chains share one sample of origin, sequenced in a study of blood T cell repertoires in COVID-19. TCRdb's copy holds only in-frame clones and misses some; the assay was immunoSEQ multiplex PCR. The sample yields about 280,000 clones, roughly 85% seen once. Sequencing input: peripheral blood. The receptors originated from a woman aged 25 to 39 with active or convalescent COVID-19.

V usage is TRBV9 and J usage is TRBJ2-3, with D perhaps matching TRBD2 (6 bases). V dropped 0 bases and J dropped 0 bases, with 8 bases sitting between them. Germline lookup yields CDR1 SGDLS and CDR2 YYNGEE. This CDR3 region has 15 residues. This chain's CDR3 is CASSVAGESTDTQYF. The CDR3 nucleotides are TGTGCCAGCAGCGTAGCGGGGGAGAGCACAGATACGCAGTATTTT.

The chain carries TRBV7-2 and TRBJ2-5; 8 nucleotides align to TRBD2. The CDR3 consists of 14 residues. V was pared by 2 bases and J by 5 bases, with 4 bases of the junction left unmatched. Germline V gene data show CDR1 as SGHTA and CDR2 as FQGNSA. The CDR3 sequence is CASSLSGGKETQYF. In DNA, the CDR3 is TGTGCCAGCAGCTTAAGCGGGGGTAAGGAGACCCAGTACTTC.

This rearrangement joins TRBV4-1 to TRBJ1-2; unclear D gene. V lost 4 bases and J 5 bases, leaving 17 bases between the germline ends. Germline values: CDR1 MGHRA, CDR2 YSYEKL. This CDR3 has 15 amino acids. Written as DNA, the CDR3 is TGCGCCAGCAGCCTAATTCAGGAGGCGCAATATGGCTACACCTTC. It is translated as CASSLIQEAQYGYTF.

V gene TRBV2 combines with J gene TRBJ1-3, with 10 bases that match TRBD1. With 7 bases clipped from V and 3 bases from J, the junction kept 6 bases outside the gene matches. Per germline, CDR1 SNHLY and CDR2 FYNNEI. The CDR3 runs to 15 residues. This CDR3 reads CASTGQGLDGNTIYF. CDR3 DNA: TGTGCCAGCACGGGACAGGGGTTGGATGGAAACACCATATATTTT. Filled out from reference TRBV2 and TRBJ1-3, the complete variable domain reads EPEVTQTPSHQVTQMGQEVILRCVPISNHLYFYWYRQILGQKVEFLVSFYNNEISEKSEIFDDQFSVERPDGSNFTLKIRSTKLEDSAMYFCASTGQGLDGNTIYFGEGSWLTVV.

CDR3 sequence: CASSQGLGDEQYF. In DNA form, the CDR3 reads TGTGCCAGCAGCCAAGGGTTAGGGGACGAGCAGTACTTC. The V call is TRBV14, the J call TRBJ2-7; D is possibly TRBD1 (5 bases). The CDR3 loop spans 13 amino acids. V gave up 1 base and J gave up 5 bases, with 9 bases separating them. Germline V gene lookup returns CDR1 SGHDN and CDR2 FVKESK.

This sequence joins TRBV9 and TRBJ2-3; a weak D match, TRBD2 (8 bases). The germline CDR1 and CDR2 sequences are SGDLS and YYNGEE. The CDR3 consists of 16 residues. V was clipped by 3 bases and J by 4 bases, with 18 bases between them. CDR3 DNA: TGTGCCAGCAGCGGCGGGAGGAAGGGGGCGTCAGATACGCAGTATTTT. Encoded protein: CASSGGRKGASDTQYF.

As regards this clone: Other DNA sequences in the sample encode the same CDR3. The J gene is TRBJ1-2, the V gene TRBV7-2; 7 nucleotides agree with TRBD1. The CDR3 length is 13 residues. The ends lost 5 bases at V and 5 bases at J; junction bases unmatched: 5. Germline-derived CDR1 and CDR2 are SGHTA and FQGNSA. The CDR3 sequence is CASSLQGGYGYTF. The CDR3, as DNA: TGTGCCAGCAGCCTTCAGGGGGGATATGGCTACACCTTC.

The chain links TRBV4-2 to TRBJ1-3; D gene unclear. CDR1 is LGHNA, CDR2 YNFKEQ, per germline. V was cut by 0 bases and J by 2 bases, with 5 bases left in between. The CDR3 loop spans 14 amino acids. The CDR3 loop reads CASSQDQAGNTIYF. Here the CDR3 DNA reads TGTGCCAGCAGCCAAGACCAGGCTGGAAACACCATATATTTT.

The V and J genes are TRBV19 and TRBJ1-1; D ambiguous. Germline CDR1 LNHDA, CDR2 SQIVND (reference sequence). The CDR3 has 14 residues. V lost 4 bases, J lost 7 bases, and 16 bases lay in between. CDR3 DNA sequence: TGTGCCAGTAGTAATTATATCCGATCCAGTGAAGCTTTCTTT. This codes for CASSNYIRSSEAFF.

This rearrangement joins TRBV7-2 to TRBJ2-5; the match to TRBD2 covers 9 bases. This CDR3 spans 16 amino acids. In germline, CDR1 is SGHTA, CDR2 FQGNSA. V was clipped by 4 bases and J by 5 bases; unmatched bases: 11. The CDR3 loop reads CASSSWVAGVYETQYF. CDR3 sequence (DNA): TGTGCCAGCAGCTCTTGGGTAGCGGGGGTTTACGAGACCCAGTACTTC.

This clone was seen only a few times. This sample also contains other DNA sequences that code for the same CDR3. CDR3 coding DNA: TGCGCCAGCAGCTTGGGGGACAGGGGCGAGCAGTACTTC. This gives the protein CASSLGDRGEQYF. This sequence joins TRBV5-1 and TRBJ2-7, with TRBD1 identical over 10 bases. V gave up 0 bases and J gave up 6 bases; unmatched junction bases: 0. The CDR3 sequence is 13 residues long. Germline V gene sequence: CDR1 SGHRS, CDR2 YFSETQ. Together with reference TRBV5-1 and TRBJ2-7, the CDR3 gives the full variable domain: KAGVTQTPRYLIKTRGQQVTLSCSPISGHRSVSWYQQTPGQGLQFLFEYFSETQRNKGNFPGRFSGRQFSNSRSEMNVSTLELGDSALYLCASSLGDRGEQYFGPGTRLTVT.

V gene TRBV6-4 combines with J gene TRBJ2-7, with TRBD1 matching over 7 bases. Germline CDR1 reads MRHNA; CDR2 reads SNTAGT. The CDR3 is 14 residues long. The V segment lost 6 bases and the J segment 3 bases; nucleotides outside the gene matches: 8. For the CDR3, the DNA is TGTGCCAGCAGCCCGACAGGGATAAGCTACGAGCAGTACTTC. Its protein product is CASSPTGISYEQYF.

This chain connects TRBV28 to TRBJ2-1, with D tentatively TRBD1 (5 bases). This CDR3 comprises 13 residues. V lost 8 bases and J 5 bases, leaving 13 bases between the germline ends. Germline V gene lookup returns CDR1 MDHEN and CDR2 SYDVKM. CDR3 sequence: CASQGSNNNEQFF. Here the CDR3 DNA reads TGTGCCAGCCAGGGAAGTAACAACAATGAGCAGTTCTTC. Combining the CDR3 with reference TRBV28 and TRBJ2-1 gives the whole variable domain DVKVTQSSRYLVKRTGEKVFLECVQDMDHENMFWYRQDPGLGLRLIYFSYDVKMKEKGDIPEGYSVSREKKERFSLILESASTNQTSMYLCASQGSNNNEQFFGPGTRLTVL.

The rearrangement joins TRBV10-3 to TRBJ1-5; TRBD1 is a possible D gene (5 bases). V gave up 9 bases and J gave up 3 bases, with 15 bases separating them. CDR3 size: 14 residues. Germline CDR1 is ENHRY and CDR2 is SYGVKD. CDR3 DNA sequence: TGTGCCATAGGATTCGACAGCCCCAATCAGCCCCAGCATTTT. Protein sequence: CAIGFDSPNQPQHF.

CDR3 nucleotide sequence: TGTGCCAGCAGCCTGGCAGGGAACAGCTACAATGAGCAGTTCTTC. It translates to CASSLAGNSYNEQFF. The chain is built from TRBV9 and TRBJ2-1; a possible D gene is TRBD1 (5 bases). The germline gives CDR1 SGDLS, CDR2 YYNGEE. Deletions cut 4 bases from V and 3 bases from J, with 14 bases between. The CDR3 contains 15 residues.

This chain joins TRBV14 and TRBJ2-7, with D hard to call. CDR3 length: 12 residues. Germline V CDR1 and CDR2: SGHDN, FVKESK. The ends were cut back, 0 bases at V and 7 bases at J, with 7 bases in the middle. CDR3 coding DNA: TGTGCCAGCAGCCAAGACCCAGTTGAGCAGTACTTC. Its protein product is CASSQDPVEQYF.

The rearrangement links TRBV5-1 to TRBJ2-7; the D gene is possibly TRBD1 (6 bases). The CDR3 runs to 13 residues. Germline-derived CDR1 and CDR2 are SGHRS and YFSETQ. Trimming pared 0 bases from V and 6 bases from J, leaving 10 bases between. CDR3 sequence: CASSLGQAREQYF. The CDR3 coding sequence is TGCGCCAGCAGCTTGGGACAGGCACGCGAGCAGTACTTC.

The chain links TRBV7-6 to TRBJ2-3, with a possible D match to TRBD2 (6 bases). Trimming took off 3 bases at V and 6 bases at J, with 16 bases between the two ends. CDR3 length: 15 amino acids. The germline gives CDR1 SGHVS, CDR2 FNYEAQ. This CDR3 reads CASSLLGGAGDTQYF. In DNA, the CDR3 is TGTGCCAGCAGCTTGCTCGGTGGGGCGGGGGATACGCAGTATTTT.

The V gene is TRBV5-4, the J gene TRBJ1-1, with a weak D call TRBD1 (5 bases). Trimming removed 4 bases at V and 6 bases at J, with 13 bases between. CDR1 and CDR2 from the germline V gene are SGHNT and YYREEE (reference sequence). This CDR3 has 13 amino acids. The CDR3 spells CASSGQEGAEAFF. The CDR3 DNA reads TGTGCCAGCAGCGGGCAGGAAGGGGCTGAAGCTTTCTTT. Full variable domain (remainder filled in from reference TRBV5-4 and TRBJ1-1): ETGVTQSPTHLIKTRGQQVTLRCSSQSGHNTVSWYQQALGQGPQFIFQYYREEENGRGNFPPRFSGLQFPNYSSELNVNALELDDSALYLCASSGQEGAEAFFGQGTRLTVV.

The J gene is TRBJ1-3, the V gene TRBV25-1; no firm D call. Trimming removed 1 base at V and 2 bases at J, with 9 bases between. CDR3 length: 15 residues. Germline V gene lookup returns CDR1 MGHDK and CDR2 SYGVNS. The CDR3 protein is CASSESGKTGNTIYF. CDR3 nucleotides: TGTGCCAGCAGTGAATCAGGAAAAACTGGAAACACCATATATTTT.

Here the CDR3 DNA reads TGTGCCAGCATCACAGGAGGGTTTCAGCCCCAGCATTTT. Encoded protein: CASITGGFQPQHF. The chain carries TRBV12-3 or TRBV12-4 and TRBJ1-5, with a weak D call TRBD1 (5 bases). The CDR3 is 13 amino acids. V lost 7 bases to trimming and J lost 6 bases, with 13 bases between them.

This chain joins TRBV5-4 and TRBJ2-6, with a tentative D call TRBD2 (6 bases). The CDR3 loop spans 15 amino acids. Germline V gives CDR1 SGHNT, CDR2 YYREEE (reference sequence). Trimming left V 4 bases short and J 4 bases short, with 12 bases between. The CDR3 region is CASSPQAGGANVLTF. The DNA of the CDR3 is TGTGCCAGCAGCCCCCAGGCGGGGGGGGCCAACGTCCTGACTTTC. Supplemented by reference TRBV5-4 and TRBJ2-6, the full variable domain reads ETGVTQSPTHLIKTRGQQVTLRCSSQSGHNTVSWYQQALGQGPQFIFQYYREEENGRGNFPPRFSGLQFPNYSSELNVNALELDDSALYLCASSPQAGGANVLTFGAGSRLTVL.

The chain has TRBV15 and TRBJ1-6; D is perhaps TRBD1 (6 bases). The germline V and J ends were trimmed by 2 bases and 2 bases, with 13 bases remaining between them. The germline V gene has CDR1 LNHNV and CDR2 YYDKDF (reference sequence). CDR3 length equals 17 residues. CDR3 region: CATSRTNRVAYNSPLHF. The CDR3 nucleotides are TGTGCCACCAGCAGAACAAACAGGGTCGCCTATAATTCACCCCTCCACTTT.

This clone appeared a few times. The rearrangement links TRBV2 to TRBJ2-6; 11 bases are a match to TRBD1. This CDR3 region has 19 residues. V shed 7 bases and J 0 bases; nucleotides not matched to a gene: 11. Germline lookup yields CDR1 SNHLY and CDR2 FYNNEI. The CDR3 DNA is TGTGCCAGCAAACCACCCTTTGGGACAGGGGGCTCTGGGGCCAACGTCCTGACTTTC. Protein: CASKPPFGTGGSGANVLTF. Complete variable domain (other parts from reference TRBV2 and TRBJ2-6): EPEVTQTPSHQVTQMGQEVILRCVPISNHLYFYWYRQILGQKVEFLVSFYNNEISEKSEIFDDQFSVERPDGSNFTLKIRSTKLEDSAMYFCASKPPFGTGGSGANVLTFGAGSRLTVL.

This rearrangement joins TRBV9 to TRBJ2-2; 8 bases are a match to TRBD2. From germline, CDR1 is SGDLS and CDR2 YYNGEE. After removal of 4 bases from V and 4 bases from J, the junction contained 9 bases not matched to a gene. CDR3 length equals 16 residues. CDR3 in DNA: TGTGCCAGCAGCCCCCGGGGGGGGGCGGGCACCGGGGAGCTGTTTTTT. This encodes CASSPRGGAGTGELFF.

The V gene is TRBV27, the J gene TRBJ1-1, with a weak D call TRBD1 (6 bases). Germline lookup yields CDR1 MNHEY and CDR2 SMNVEV (reference sequence). V gave up 6 bases and J gave up 5 bases, with 13 bases separating them. This CDR3 spans 13 amino acids. This CDR3 is CASRGQGRTEAFF. The CDR3 region has the DNA TGTGCCAGCAGGGGTCAGGGGCGAACTGAAGCTTTCTTT.

V is TRBV7-8 and J is TRBJ2-5; D is possibly TRBD1 (5 bases). The germline V gene encodes CDR1 SGHVS and CDR2 FQNEAQ. The CDR3 consists of 16 residues. Between the trimmed V and J ends, which lost 1 base and 0 bases, there was a span of 12 bases. The CDR3 DNA follows: TGTGCCAGCAGCTTAGGGGCAGGGAAGTACCAAGAGACCCAGTACTTC. Translating gives CASSLGAGKYQETQYF.

About this clone itself: The same CDR3 arises from other DNA sequences in this sample as well. The chain links TRBV9 to TRBJ1-3; D gene unclear. In germline, CDR1 is SGDLS, CDR2 YYNGEE. The CDR3 length is 12 residues. V was cut by 4 bases and J by 4 bases, with 6 bases left in between. This chain's CDR3 is CASSPRGNTIYF. DNA for the CDR3: TGTGCCAGCAGCCCGAGGGGAAACACCATATATTTT.

The chain joins TRBV18 to TRBJ2-3; a possible D gene is TRBD2 (6 bases). The germline gives CDR1 KGHSH, CDR2 LQKENI. This CDR3 contains 14 residues. Trimming stripped 0 bases from V and 12 bases from J, with 16 bases between. CDR3 DNA sequence: TGTGCCAGCTCACCACCTGGGACTGACACGCGACAGTATTTT. Encoded protein: CASSPPGTDTRQYF.

The V call is TRBV7-3, the J call TRBJ2-3; perhaps TRBD1 as D (5 bases). Germline V gene data show CDR1 as SGHTA and CDR2 as FQGTGA. V lost 5 bases, J lost 1 base, and 13 bases lay in between. The CDR3 is 15 amino acids. The CDR3 loop is CASSRQGSGTDTQYF. For the CDR3, the DNA is TGTGCCAGCAGCCGCCAGGGAAGTGGCACAGATACGCAGTATTTT. The full variable domain, with the rest looked up from reference TRBV7-3 and TRBJ2-3, is GAGVSQTPSNKVTEKGKYVELRCDPISGHTALYWYRQSLGQGPEFLIYFQGTGAADDSGLPNDRFFAVRPEGSVSTLKIQRTERGDSAVYLCASSRQGSGTDTQYFGPGTRLTVL.

The chain carries TRBV30 and TRBJ1-1; possible D gene TRBD1, 5 bases. This CDR3 spans 13 amino acids. CDR1 is GTSNPN and CDR2 is SVGIG in the germline V gene (reference sequence). Trimming removed 1 base from V and 5 bases from J, with 11 bases in between. The CDR3 spells CAWSGYGGTEAFF. The DNA of the CDR3 is TGTGCCTGGAGTGGTTACGGGGGGACTGAAGCTTTCTTT.